These 19 T cell receptor beta chains were sequenced from one sample in a study of T cells in Graves' hyperthyroidism and ophthalmopathy. RNA transcripts were the template for amplifying TCR beta CDR3 regions. Using the HTBI primer set, a first-round RT-PCR was run on the TCR CDR3. TCRdb ran MiXCR on the multiplex PCR reads and lists one entry per CDR3 protein. Of 660,000 or so distinct CDR3 sequences in the sample, approximately 42% were seen once. The sample was peripheral blood or thyroid tissue (not recorded which). Source of these receptors: an adult man with Graves' disease, either hyperthyroidism or ophthalmopathy (not recorded which).

The chain combines TRBV20-1 with TRBJ1-3; a possible D gene is TRBD1 (6 bases). The CDR3 is 12 residues long. Germline V gene data show CDR1 as DFQATT and CDR2 as SNEGSKA (reference sequence). V dropped 5 bases and J dropped 7 bases, with 12 bases sitting between them. CDR3 DNA: TGCAGTGCTTATGACAGGTGGAACACCATATATTTT. Its protein product is CSAYDRWNTIYF.

This clonotype was found a few times. The chain recombines TRBV7-8 with TRBJ2-5, with D uncertain. Trimming removed 0 bases at V and 1 base at J, with 9 bases between. Germline CDR1 is SGHVS and CDR2 is FQNEAQ. CDR3 length equals 15 residues. The CDR3 nucleotides are TGTGCCAGCAGCTTAGCCACTTCTAGCCAAGAGACCCAGTACTTC. Translating it yields CASSLATSSQETQYF. The whole variable domain, remainder taken from reference TRBV7-8 and TRBJ2-5, is GAGVSQSPRYKVAKRGQDVALRCDPISGHVSLFWYQQALGQGPEFLTYFQNEAQLDKSGLPSDRFFAERPEGSVSTLKIQRTQQEDSAVYLCASSLATSSQETQYFGPGTRLLVL.

CDR3 protein: CASSSAAGGYEQYF. Here the CDR3 DNA reads TGTGCCAGCAGCTCCGCTGCGGGGGGTTACGAGCAGTACTTC. The chain couples TRBV7-2 to TRBJ2-7; 8 bases are shared with TRBD2. V shed 4 bases and J 4 bases; nucleotides not matched to a gene: 6. This CDR3 has 14 residues. The germline V gene encodes CDR1 SGHTA and CDR2 FQGNSA.

Ten or more counts support this clonotype. This chain joins TRBV7-6 and TRBJ2-7, with TRBD1 identical over 10 bases. CDR1 is SGHVS and CDR2 is FNYEAQ in the germline V gene. V was pared by 0 bases and J by 7 bases, with 9 bases of the junction left unmatched. There are 16 residues in the CDR3. CDR3 coding DNA: TGTGCCAGCAGCTTAGCCCTTGGACAGGGGGTCGGTGAGCAGTACTTC. Protein product: CASSLALGQGVGEQYF. Variable domain in full (rest from reference TRBV7-6 and TRBJ2-7): GAGVSQSPRYKVTKRGQDVALRCDPISGHVSLYWYRQALGQGPEFLTYFNYEAQQDKSGLPNDRFSAERPEGSISTLTIQRTEQRDSAMYRCASSLALGQGVGEQYFGPGTRLTVT.

This chain connects TRBV20-1 to TRBJ2-7; 9 nucleotides match TRBD2. The junction had 7 bases not matched to a gene; V was cut back by 5 bases and J by 5 bases. The CDR3 totals 13 residues. From germline, CDR1 is DFQATT and CDR2 SNEGSKA (reference sequence). The CDR3 spells CSAESPSGNEQYF. The DNA of the CDR3 is TGCAGTGCTGAAAGTCCTAGCGGGAACGAGCAGTACTTC.

This clonotype was detected a few times. This chain uses TRBV5-1 with TRBJ1-4; D possibly corresponds to TRBD1 (6 bases). The germline gives CDR1 SGHRS, CDR2 YFSETQ. Trimming removed 2 bases at V and 5 bases at J, with 13 bases between. This CDR3 comprises 15 residues. The CDR3 region is CASSFYWTENEKLFF. CDR3 DNA: TGCGCCAGCAGCTTCTACTGGACAGAGAATGAAAAACTGTTTTTT.

Concerning this clonotype itself: One base away lies a much larger clone, so this may be a sequencing read error. The V gene is TRBV5-1, the J gene TRBJ2-6; D ambiguous. Germline V gene sequence: CDR1 SGHRS, CDR2 YFSETQ. The CDR3 runs to 16 residues. V gave up 0 bases and J gave up 0 bases, with 7 bases separating them. The CDR3 DNA is TGCGCCAGCAGCTTGGGGCAGAGCTCTGGGGCCAACGTCCTGACTTTC. Residues: CASSLGQSSGANVLTF.

V and J are TRBV29-1 and TRBJ1-2; D is possibly TRBD1 (5 bases). Trimming removed 5 bases from V and 0 bases from J, with 16 bases in between. This CDR3 has 15 residues. Germline CDR1 and CDR2: SQVTM and ANQGSEA. The CDR3 here is CSVYGTAPTNYGYTF. CDR3 sequence (DNA): TGCAGCGTTTACGGGACTGCTCCTACTAACTATGGCTACACCTTC.

The CDR3 loop is CASSQGASKEAFF. CDR3 nucleotide sequence: TGTGCCAGCAGCCAAGGAGCTTCCAAAGAAGCTTTCTTT. J is TRBJ1-1 and V is TRBV3-1, with D uncertain. The ends were cut back, 1 base at V and 8 bases at J, with 11 bases in the middle. The CDR3 has 13 residues. Germline V CDR1 and CDR2: LGHDT, YNNKEL (reference sequence).

This clonotype was detected a few times. The chain combines TRBV10-3 with TRBJ1-5; possibly TRBD1 for D (6 bases). The CDR3 is 17 residues long. From germline, CDR1 is ENHRY and CDR2 SYGVKD. The V and J ends lost 10 bases and 0 bases respectively, with 22 bases between them. The CDR3 bases are TGTGCCAGCACCCAAACAGGAGGACAGTATAGCAATCAGCCCCAGCATTTT. Amino acid sequence: CASTQTGGQYSNQPQHF.

The chain couples TRBV7-2 to TRBJ2-5; the D call may be TRBD1 or TRBD2 (5 bases each). Germline V CDR1 and CDR2: SGHTA, FQGNSA. The CDR3 is 12 residues long. Trimming took off 3 bases at V and 11 bases at J, with 13 bases between the two ends. CDR3 sequence reads: CASSFGTRTQYF. The CDR3 nucleotides read TGTGCCAGCAGCTTTGGGACCAGGACACAGTACTTC.

This clonotype showed up just once. The J gene is TRBJ2-6, the V gene TRBV29-1; D possibly uses TRBD1 or TRBD2 (5 bases each). The germline CDR1 and CDR2 sequences are SQVTM and ANQGSEA. With 4 bases removed from V and 0 bases from J, the gap between germline ends came to 10 bases. This CDR3 is 15 amino acids long. The CDR3 region has the DNA TGCAGCGTTGCAGGGACGGTCTCTGGGGCCAACGTCCTGACTTTC. It encodes CSVAGTVSGANVLTF.

CDR3 in amino acids: CSAAGTVLSEKLFF. In nucleotides, the CDR3 is TGCAGTGCTGCCGGGACGGTGCTCTCTGAAAAACTGTTTTTT. The rearrangement joins TRBV20-1 to TRBJ1-4, with TRBD1 as a possible D gene (5 bases). V lost 5 bases and J lost 7, with 17 bases in between. Looked up from germline, CDR1 is DFQATT and CDR2 is SNEGSKA (reference sequence). The CDR3 is 14 residues long.

The genes are TRBV5-8 and TRBJ1-6; TRBD1 might be the D (6 bases). There are 17 residues in the CDR3. The germline gives CDR1 SGHTS, CDR2 YDEGEE. V lost 3 bases and J 14 bases, leaving 27 bases between the germline ends. The CDR3 DNA is TGTGCCAGCAGCTCGCAATCCGGGACACGGGACGGAGGTTCCCTCCACTTT. It is translated as CASSSQSGTRDGGSLHF.

The gene calls are TRBV15 and TRBJ1-1, with D unresolved. CDR3 length equals 15 residues. Germline assignment: CDR1 LNHNV and CDR2 YYDKDF (reference sequence). V lost 5 bases and J lost 5, with 18 bases in between. Here the CDR3 DNA reads TGTGCCACCAGCTTAAGGCCGGCGTCGGGGACTGAAGCTTTCTTT. Its protein is CATSLRPASGTEAFF. The entire variable domain, with the rest obtained from reference TRBV15 and TRBJ1-1, is as follows: DAMVIQNPRYQVTQFGKPVTLSCSQTLNHNVMYWYQQKSSQAPKLLFHYYDKDFNNEADTPDNFQSRRPNTSFCFLDIRSPGLGDTAMYLCATSLRPASGTEAFFGQGTRLTVV.

CDR3: CASSQARGGKTQYF. The CDR3 coding sequence is TGTGCCAGCAGCCAAGCTCGGGGCGGGAAGACCCAGTACTTC. V and J are TRBV2 and TRBJ2-5; TRBD2 is a possible D gene (6 bases). Trimming took 6 bases from V and 6 from J, leaving 17 bases between them. The CDR3 extends over 14 amino acids. CDR1 and CDR2 from the germline V gene are SNHLY and FYNNEI.

This clonotype was detected many times. V gene TRBV19 combines with J gene TRBJ2-5, with D hard to call. V was cut by 5 bases and J by 3 bases, with 13 bases left in between. The CDR3 runs 14 residues. The germline V gene has CDR1 LNHDA and CDR2 SQIVND (reference sequence). The CDR3 nucleotides are TGTGCCAGTAGTGCGCACGGCCGAGAAGAGACCCAGTACTTC. Protein sequence: CASSAHGREETQYF.

V usage is TRBV7-9 and J usage is TRBJ2-6; 7 bases match TRBD2. Per the germline V gene, CDR1 is SEHNR and CDR2 is FQNEAQ (reference sequence). The V segment lost 1 base and the J segment 4 bases; nucleotides outside the gene matches: 4. CDR3 size: 16 residues. DNA of the CDR3: TGTGCCAGCAGCTTAGAGGGAGGGGTGGGGGCCAACGTCCTGACTTTC. It specifies CASSLEGGVGANVLTF.

This clonotype was picked up a small number of times. The V and J genes are TRBV12-3 or TRBV12-4 and TRBJ1-5; possible D gene TRBD1, 5 bases. Trimming took off 6 bases at V and 0 bases at J, with 12 bases between the two ends. The CDR3 loop spans 15 amino acids. CDR3 residues: CASRTDGHSNQPQHF. In nucleotides, the CDR3 is TGTGCCAGCAGAACGGACGGACATAGCAATCAGCCCCAGCATTTT.